This TCR beta chain was found in a study of Ad26.COV2.S vaccination and SARS-CoV-2 variants. The germline CDR1 and CDR2 sequences are MDHEN and SYDVKM. Trimming left V 3 bases short and J 10 bases short, with 7 bases between. CDR3 length: 11 residues. As for treatment: around 19 received Ad26.COV2.S at low or high dose, single or two shots; 5 received placebo; per-sample allocation not given. The investigators took samples on day 63 after the first vaccine or placebo injection. Only in-frame clones appear in the TCRdb table, and some are missing; sequencing was by immunoSEQ multiplex PCR. Altogether more than 300,000 clones are present, approximately 86% being singletons, with the ten largest covering over 8.5%. This clone has a single count.

The chain is built from TRBV28 and TRBJ2-1; D is possibly TRBD1 (5 bases). The sequence came from a person aged 18-65 years who received the Ad26.COV2.S COVID-19 vaccine or a placebo. Sequenced here: peripheral blood, sampled in a trial of Ad26.COV2.S vaccine versus placebo. In DNA, the CDR3 is TGTGCCAGCAGTTTCAGGGTAGAGCAGTTCTTC. Protein sequence: CASSFRVEQFF.